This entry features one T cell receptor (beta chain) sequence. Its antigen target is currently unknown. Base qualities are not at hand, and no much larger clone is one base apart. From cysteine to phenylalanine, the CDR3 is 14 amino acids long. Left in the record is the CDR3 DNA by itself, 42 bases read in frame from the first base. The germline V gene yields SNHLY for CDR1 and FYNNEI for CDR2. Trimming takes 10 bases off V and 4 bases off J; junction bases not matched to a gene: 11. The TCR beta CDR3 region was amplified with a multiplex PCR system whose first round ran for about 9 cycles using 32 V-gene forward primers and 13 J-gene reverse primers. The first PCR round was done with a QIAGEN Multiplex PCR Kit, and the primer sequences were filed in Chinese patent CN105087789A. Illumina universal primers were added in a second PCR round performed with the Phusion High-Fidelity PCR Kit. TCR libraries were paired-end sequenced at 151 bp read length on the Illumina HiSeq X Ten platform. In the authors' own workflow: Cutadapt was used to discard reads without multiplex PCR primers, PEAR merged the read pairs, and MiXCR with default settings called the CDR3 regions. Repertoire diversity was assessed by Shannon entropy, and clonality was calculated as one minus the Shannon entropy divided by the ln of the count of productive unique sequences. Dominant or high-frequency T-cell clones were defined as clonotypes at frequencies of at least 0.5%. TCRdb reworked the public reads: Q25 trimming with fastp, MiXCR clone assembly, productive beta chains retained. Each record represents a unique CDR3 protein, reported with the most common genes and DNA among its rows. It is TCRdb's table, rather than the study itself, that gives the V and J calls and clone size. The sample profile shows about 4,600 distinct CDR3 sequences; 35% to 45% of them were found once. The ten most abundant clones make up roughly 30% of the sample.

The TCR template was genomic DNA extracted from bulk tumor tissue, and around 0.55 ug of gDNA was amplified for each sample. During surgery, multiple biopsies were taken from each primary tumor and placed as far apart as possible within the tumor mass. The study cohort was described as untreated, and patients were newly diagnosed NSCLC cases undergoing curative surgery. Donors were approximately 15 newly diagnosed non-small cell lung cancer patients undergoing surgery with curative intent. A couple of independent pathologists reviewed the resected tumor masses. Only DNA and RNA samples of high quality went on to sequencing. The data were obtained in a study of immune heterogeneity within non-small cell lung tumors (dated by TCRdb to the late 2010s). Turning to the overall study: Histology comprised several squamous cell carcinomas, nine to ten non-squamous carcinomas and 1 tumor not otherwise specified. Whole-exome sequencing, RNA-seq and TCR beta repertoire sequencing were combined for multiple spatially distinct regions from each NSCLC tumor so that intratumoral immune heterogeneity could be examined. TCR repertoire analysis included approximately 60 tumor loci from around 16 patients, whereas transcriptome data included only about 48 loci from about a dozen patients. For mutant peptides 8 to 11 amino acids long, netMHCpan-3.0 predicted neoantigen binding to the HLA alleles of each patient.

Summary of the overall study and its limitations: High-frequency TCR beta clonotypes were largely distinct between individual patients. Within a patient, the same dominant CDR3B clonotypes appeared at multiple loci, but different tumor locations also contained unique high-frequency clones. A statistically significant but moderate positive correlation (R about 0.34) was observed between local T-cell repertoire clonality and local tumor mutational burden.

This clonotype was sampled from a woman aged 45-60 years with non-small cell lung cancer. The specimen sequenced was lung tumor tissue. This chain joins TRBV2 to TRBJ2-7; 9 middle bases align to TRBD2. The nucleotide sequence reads TGTGCCATCCAAGGCGGGAGGGGGAAATACGAGCAGTACTTC. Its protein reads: CAIQGGRGKYEQYF.